This T cell receptor beta chain is drawn from a study of cytomegalovirus exposure and HLA in healthy donors (dated 2017 in TCRdb). About the full investigation: An earlier analysis of approximately 600 of the donors reported about 290 Gb of sequence data and 120 million or so unique TCR beta sequences from about 200 million T cells. About 300 gigabases of sequencing data and tens of millions of unique TCR sequences were included in an early release covering 550 to 800 HLA-typed donors. The genetic ancestry cluster associated with self-reported Caucasian donors included 81% of the roughly 390 genotyped donors. The study was designed to test whether signatures of past pathogen exposure could be identified by cataloging public T cell receptors. The study used immunosequencing to profile the T cell repertoires of some 600 subjects and linked those repertoires to cytomegalovirus serostatus. A separate validation cohort of roughly 130 different subjects was used in addition to the roughly 700-subject first cohort. To predict cytomegalovirus infection status, the study combined high-throughput TCR immunosequencing, statistical association of individual TCRs with disease status, and machine learning. To study patterns of TCR occurrence, a later analysis re-analyzed previously published TCR beta repertoires from more than 550 donors and added high-resolution HLA genotyping. Rather than using new phenotypic data, the later analysis identified candidate immune exposures from TCR beta sequences and from how often those sequences occurred across donors. An earlier analysis of fewer than 700 of the donors applied high-throughput TCR beta sequencing to assess whether each TCR beta V gene segment acted as functional or pseudogenic. Donor age, sex, ethnicity and CMV serostatus were collected together with the repertoire data. A later genetic analysis took genome-wide SNP genotypes for about three fifths of the 666 donors and used that subset as a discovery cohort. All discovery cohort repertoires had been generated using a single sequencing platform. HLA typing included class I and class II loci at four-digit resolution. The number of donors typed differed by locus, with about 629-640 for A, B, C, DRB1 and DQB1, roughly 520 for DQA1, approximately 580 for DPA1, and roughly 450 for DPB1. Roughly five DR-DQ haplotypes were handled as single units for association and clustering because linkage in the cohort was strong. Among 300 to 500 genotyped donors of the cohort, an average of approximately 220,000 unique TCR beta nucleotide sequences was sequenced per donor, of which roughly 17% were non-productive. Study-wide findings and limitations: V-gene and J-gene trimming of TCR beta chains was associated with a missense DCLRE1C variant in a later genetic analysis, and the association was replicated in an independent cohort. In a later analysis, HLA-associated TCR beta chains were found to be more clonally expanded and to have lower generation probabilities than equally common non-associated chains. A group of highly shared sequence variants was considered likely to be a technical artifact of the sequencing pipeline. This cohort had only TCR beta chains sequenced, and the lack of alpha or paired-chain data limited which features could be detected. Because HLA typing was missing for some donors at each locus, association tests included only the typed subset. Correlated functional status among segregating V segments might reflect linkage disequilibrium, but an unknown experimental factor could not be ruled out. In a later analysis, TCR association rates were found to vary across HLA loci, with the most associated TCRs seen for DRB1 alleles and the fewest for HLA-C alleles. An earlier analysis of around 600 of the donors showed that most TCR beta V segments appeared in productive rearrangements either about 87% or about 30% of the time, which broadly matched IMGT annotations. Across donors, most TCR sequences were observed very rarely, whereas some public TCRs were present in many individuals. Because counts were too low, about 15 rarely observed V segments, including chromosome 9 orphons, were left out of the earlier analysis of 500 to 650 of the donors. Sequencing depth was assumed to be roughly uniform across donors in the presence/absence analyses, though that assumption may not hold. Most CMV-associated TCR beta chains appeared to be HLA-restricted in a later analysis, and the HLA associations seemed to be driven largely by CMV exposure. The authors suggested that the approach could potentially be extended to other disease states and immunological phenotypes. When HLA alleles, especially DR and DQ, strongly co-occurred, attributing TCR associations to individual alleles was difficult. In a later analysis, over 15,000 TCR beta sequences were associated with specific HLA alleles at a false discovery rate of 0.05. In vitro tests confirmed that a few of the cytomegalovirus-associated TCR beta chains recognize cytomegalovirus antigens. According to a later genetic analysis, donors in an Asian-associated ancestry cluster had fewer N-insertions in productive TCRs than the approximately 630-donor mean. In the study, some 180 TCR beta chains were listed as associated with cytomegalovirus. For the cohort, immune exposure information was limited to CMV serostatus. Cytomegalovirus status was reported to be diagnosed by the classifier with high specificity and sensitivity in both the original and validation cohorts. A later analysis reported that several top co-occurrence clusters appeared linked to parvovirus B19, influenza, CMV and Epstein-Barr virus. A further reported finding was that TCR beta sequences accurately predicted the HLA-A and HLA-B alleles for most subjects in the first cohort.

This clone was counted a single time. Its antigen remains undetermined. Nothing much larger sits one base from this clone, and base qualities are not available. Libraries were built with the immunoSEQ multiplex PCR assay. The multiplex PCR relied on a mix of 60 forward primers for TCR Vbeta segments and 13 reverse primers for TCR Jbeta segments. A multiplex PCR assay on genomic DNA amplified the CDR3 region of rearranged TCR beta genes. On the Illumina HiSeq System, the amplified TCR beta libraries were sequenced as 87-base-pair reads. The original methods were these. A later analysis tallied about 77 million unique TCR beta chains across the 650 to 750 repertoires, and about 10 million of those chains were shared by two or more donors. Raw reads were error-corrected and collapsed into unique sequences with a nearest-neighbor algorithm that merged closely related sequences to remove PCR and sequencing errors. V, D and J gene segments were assigned by aligning CDR3 sequences to IMGT reference sequences. For a sequence to be retained, at least a six-nucleotide match to both a V gene segment and a J gene segment was required. A rearrangement was called productive if the CDR3 had no stop codons and remained in frame with V and J, and every other rearrangement was called non-productive. Following IMGT convention, CDR3 was defined as the stretch from the second conserved V-encoded cysteine up to the conserved J-encoded phenylalanine. The earlier analysis of 550 to 650 of the donors excluded any sequence lacking an unambiguous match to a single V gene segment. An earlier analysis of almost 600 of the donors classified V segments as functional when productive rearrangements were above 56.7% and as segregating when the standard deviation between donors was above 5%. A statistical classification framework was built for diagnosing cytomegalovirus status from the catalog of TCR beta chain sequences. In a later analysis, TCR nucleotide sequences were compared against IMGT/GENE-DB human TR gene sequences so that V and J genes could be assigned. In a later analysis, CDR3 sequences and most-parsimonious VDJ recombination scenarios were assigned using the TCRdist pipeline. In a later analysis, each TCR beta chain was defined by its CDR3 amino acid sequence together with its V-gene family, and reads lacking a unique V-gene family were excluded. To address suspected cross-contamination and a sequencing artifact, a later analysis removed roughly 640 highly shared, low-generation-probability nucleotide sequences. In a later analysis, a clonal expansion index for each public chain was calculated from normalized within-repertoire ranks of inferred template counts. In a later analysis, generation probabilities were computed using a VDJ recombination model fitted to out-of-frame rearrangements, and the results were checked against IGoR. A later analysis scored TCR-TCR, TCR-HLA and TCR-CMV co-occurrence with hypergeometric tests, applying a repertoire-size bias correction to TCR pairs. In a later analysis, false discovery rates were estimated by permuting HLA or CMV assignments 20 times. A later analysis grouped co-occurring TCRs with DBSCAN, adding TCRdist sequence similarity when clustering within HLA-allele-positive subsets. Repertoires with fewer than 30,000 or more than 120,000 public chains, plus five repertoires with anomalous nucleotide sharing, were excluded from co-occurrence clustering. TCRdb stores this immuneACCESS table with in-frame sequences only. Part of the clones is absent; in the studies checked, under half of the shortfall reflects unresolved V genes, and no reason is known for the rest. V and J calls and clone size are as listed in that table; D and trimming were resolved from the DNA. The sample table shows about 150,000 clones, and under 80% are seen once. Under 2.5% of the sample belongs to the ten largest clones.

In total, roughly 710 healthy bone marrow donors made up the cohort. All cohort members were sampled while nominally healthy, although unrecorded immune exposures were likely present. The donor tested CMV seronegative, placing the donor among the 300 to 450 seronegative members of the cohort. Each donor provided a peripheral blood sample, and peripheral blood mononuclear cells were used for TCR beta sequencing. The Qiagen DNeasy Blood Extraction Kit was used to extract genomic DNA from the blood cell samples. The sequence came from a man aged 25 to 40 in good health and CMV-seronegative. The sample comprised PBMCs.

This receptor carries the CDR3 CASSWVTSGGPLSGELFF. The nucleotide sequence reads TGTGCCAGCAGCTGGGTGACTAGCGGGGGCCCGCTATCCGGGGAGCTGTTTTTT. Recombination connected TRBV5-6 to TRBJ2-2; the central 12 bases match TRBD2. Inclusive of the bounding cysteine and phenylalanine, the CDR3 is 18 residues long. The CDR3 DNA has 54 bases and is translated from base 1. For this chain, trimming is 3 bases at the V end and 6 bases at the J end, and the number of junction bases without a gene match is 12. According to the germline V gene, CDR1 reads SGHDT and CDR2 reads YYEEEE.